This TCR beta chain was captured by sequencing in a study of blood T cell repertoires in COVID-19. TCRdb keeps only in-frame clones here, not all; method: immunoSEQ multiplex PCR. The sample has a few hundred thousand clones, approximately 90% seen once. Two consecutive negative NP/OP PCR tests, clearance, or resolved symptoms defined Cohort 3 recovery. Material: PBMCs or T cells enriched from blood (not recorded which). This clonotype was sampled from a woman aged 40 to 50 who had recovered from COVID-19.

The CDR3 reads CASSLGRVLNTGELFF. CDR3 sequence (DNA): TGTGCCAGCAGCTTAGGGCGGGTTTTGAACACCGGGGAGCTGTTTTTT. The chain couples TRBV11-2 to TRBJ2-2, with D maybe TRBD2 (5 bases). The germline V and J ends were trimmed by 1 base and 1 base, with 10 bases remaining between them. The CDR3 is made up of 16 amino acids. Germline V gene sequence: CDR1 SGHAT, CDR2 FQNNGV. Based on the CDR3 plus reference TRBV11-2 and TRBJ2-2, the full variable domain is EAGVAQSPRYKIIEKRQSVAFWCNPISGHATLYWYQQILGQGPKLLIQFQNNGVVDDSQLPKDRFSAERLKGVDSTLKIQPAKLEDSAVYLCASSLGRVLNTGELFFGEGSRLTVL.